The rows below give T cell receptor beta chains drawn from one sample of a study of identical twins. One entry per CDR3 protein, called by TCRdb with MiXCR from the 5' RACE reads. The sample records 1.5 million to 2 million distinct CDR3 sequences, 32% being singletons. Sequencing input: cord blood. Receptors were obtained from a newborn girl in good health. CDR3s include the opening cysteine and the closing phenylalanine or tryptophan. Fields, in order: D gene, V gene, J gene, clone size, CDR3 DNA, CDR3 protein. D genes are given only for firm matches. A clone size is listed for some rows: how often the clone was seen (once, few, many), or a class if it is expanded.

d_call: TRBD1; v_call: TRBV4-1; j_call: TRBJ1-4; clone_size: .; cdr3_nt: TGCGCCAGCAGCCAAGGGCAGGGGGTTCGTTCAACTAATGAAAAACTGTTTTTT; cdr3_aa: CASSQGQGVRSTNEKLFF
d_call: .; v_call: TRBV21-1; j_call: TRBJ2-7; clone_size: many; cdr3_nt: TGTGCCAGCAGCAAAGAGGACAGGGGCTACGAGCAGTACTTC; cdr3_aa: CASSKEDRGYEQYF
d_call: .; v_call: TRBV2; j_call: TRBJ2-1; clone_size: many; cdr3_nt: TGTGCCAGCGCGAGACTAGGGGGCTACAATGAGCAGTTCTTC; cdr3_aa: CASARLGGYNEQFF
d_call: TRBD1; v_call: TRBV6-1; j_call: TRBJ2-1; clone_size: .; cdr3_nt: TGTGCCAGCAGTGAACGCCGACAGGGCCACAATGAGCAGTTCTTC; cdr3_aa: CASSERRQGHNEQFF
d_call: TRBD1; v_call: TRBV30; j_call: TRBJ1-5; clone_size: .; cdr3_nt: TGTGCCTGGAGTTCCGGACAGGTTTGGAATCAGCCCCAGCATTTT; cdr3_aa: CAWSSGQVWNQPQHF
d_call: TRBD1; v_call: TRBV28; j_call: TRBJ1-5; clone_size: few; cdr3_nt: TGTGCCAGCAGCTCACTTTCCGGGACAGGGTGGCAGCCCCAGCATTTT; cdr3_aa: CASSSLSGTGWQPQHF
d_call: .; v_call: TRBV5-5; j_call: TRBJ2-5; clone_size: .; cdr3_nt: TGTGCCAGCAGCTTTTACCTTTGGGGGGTACAACAAGAGACCCAGTACTTC; cdr3_aa: CASSFYLWGVQQETQYF
d_call: .; v_call: TRBV4-2; j_call: TRBJ1-5; clone_size: few; cdr3_nt: TGTGCCAGCAGCCAAGAAAGGACGAGACAGGGCAATCAGCCCCAGCATTTT; cdr3_aa: CASSQERTRQGNQPQHF
d_call: .; v_call: TRBV18; j_call: TRBJ2-3; clone_size: .; cdr3_nt: TGTGCCAGCTCACCAGGCAGACCCTTAGGCACAGATACGCAGTATTTT; cdr3_aa: CASSPGRPLGTDTQYF
d_call: .; v_call: TRBV20-1; j_call: TRBJ2-2; clone_size: .; cdr3_nt: TGCAGTGCTAGAGCCCACCCGAACACCGGGGAGCTGTTTTTT; cdr3_aa: CSARAHPNTGELFF
d_call: .; v_call: TRBV20-1; j_call: TRBJ2-7; clone_size: .; cdr3_nt: TGCAGTGCTGGGGGGATCTCCTACGAGCAGTACTTC; cdr3_aa: CSAGGISYEQYF
d_call: .; v_call: TRBV6-5; j_call: TRBJ1-4; clone_size: few; cdr3_nt: TGTGCCAGCAGTAGACGGGCGGCAGAAAAACTGTTTTTT; cdr3_aa: CASSRRAAEKLFF
d_call: .; v_call: TRBV20-1; j_call: TRBJ1-6; clone_size: few; cdr3_nt: TGCAGTGCTAGAGGGGCCAGCCTTTCACCCCTCCACTTT; cdr3_aa: CSARGASLSPLHF
d_call: TRBD2; v_call: TRBV27; j_call: TRBJ2-3; clone_size: few; cdr3_nt: TGTGCCAGCGACGGACTAGCGGGGAGGGCAGATACGCAGTATTTT; cdr3_aa: CASDGLAGRADTQYF
d_call: .; v_call: TRBV20-1; j_call: TRBJ2-1; clone_size: .; cdr3_nt: TGCGGTGCTCGATCGGCCAAGGTCCCTAACAATGAGCAGTTCTTC; cdr3_aa: CGARSAKVPNNEQFF
d_call: .; v_call: TRBV25-1; j_call: TRBJ2-4; clone_size: .; cdr3_nt: TGTGCCAGCAGTGAAGGGCACCCTCTAGCCAAAAACATTCAGTACTTC; cdr3_aa: CASSEGHPLAKNIQYF
d_call: .; v_call: TRBV20-1; j_call: TRBJ1-5; clone_size: .; cdr3_nt: TGCAGTGCTAGAGTACCGTTTGGGGGCGTCGGTCAGCCCCAGCATTTT; cdr3_aa: CSARVPFGGVGQPQHF
d_call: TRBD1; v_call: TRBV18; j_call: TRBJ1-2; clone_size: few; cdr3_nt: TGTGCCAGCTCACCGAGGGACAGGGCCACTAACTATGGCTACACCTTC; cdr3_aa: CASSPRDRATNYGYTF
d_call: .; v_call: TRBV7-9; j_call: TRBJ1-4; clone_size: few; cdr3_nt: TGTGCCAGCAGCTTTGGAAGGACGAATGAAAAACTGTTTTTT; cdr3_aa: CASSFGRTNEKLFF
d_call: TRBD1; v_call: TRBV28; j_call: TRBJ1-4; clone_size: .; cdr3_nt: TGTGCCAGCAGTTCCCCGACAGGGAATAATGAAAAACTGTTTTTT; cdr3_aa: CASSSPTGNNEKLFF
d_call: .; v_call: TRBV7-2; j_call: TRBJ2-3; clone_size: many; cdr3_nt: TGTGCCGTAACTAGCACAGATACGCAGTATTTT; cdr3_aa: CAVTSTDTQYF
d_call: .; v_call: TRBV9; j_call: TRBJ1-1; clone_size: .; cdr3_nt: TGTGCCAGCAGCGTCGGCGTCGGGGCTGAAGCGAGCACTGAAGCTTTCTTT; cdr3_aa: CASSVGVGAEASTEAFF
d_call: TRBD2; v_call: TRBV12-3/TRBV12-4; j_call: TRBJ2-3; clone_size: few; cdr3_nt: TGTGCCAGCAGTTCAGCGGGAGGGATAGATACGCAGTATTTT; cdr3_aa: CASSSAGGIDTQYF
d_call: TRBD2; v_call: TRBV20-1; j_call: TRBJ2-7; clone_size: .; cdr3_nt: TGCAGCGCAAACAATCCTAGCGGGAACTGGGAGCAGTACTTC; cdr3_aa: CSANNPSGNWEQYF
d_call: TRBD1; v_call: TRBV20-1; j_call: TRBJ2-1; clone_size: .; cdr3_nt: TGCAGTGGCCCGGGACAGCTCCATGAGCAGTTCTTC; cdr3_aa: CSGPGQLHEQFF
d_call: .; v_call: TRBV14; j_call: TRBJ2-2; clone_size: once; cdr3_nt: TGTGCCAGCAGCCAAGTCTGGGGGCGCACCGGGGAGCTGTTTTTT; cdr3_aa: CASSQVWGRTGELFF
d_call: .; v_call: TRBV20-1; j_call: TRBJ1-3; clone_size: .; cdr3_nt: TGCAGTGCCCCGTTAACAGGAGGGGGAAACACCATATATTTT; cdr3_aa: CSAPLTGGGNTIYF
d_call: .; v_call: TRBV7-9; j_call: TRBJ1-2; clone_size: .; cdr3_nt: TGTGCCAGCGAACCAACTAACTATGGCTACACCTTC; cdr3_aa: CASEPTNYGYTF
d_call: TRBD2; v_call: TRBV10-1; j_call: TRBJ2-1; clone_size: .; cdr3_nt: TGCGCCAGCAGTGAGTCCATACGGACTAGGGACAATGAGCAGTTCTTC; cdr3_aa: CASSESIRTRDNEQFF
d_call: .; v_call: TRBV2; j_call: TRBJ1-1; clone_size: few; cdr3_nt: TGTGCCAGCAGTGAGACAGGCCAGAACACTGAAGCTTTCTTT; cdr3_aa: CASSETGQNTEAFF
d_call: .; v_call: TRBV4-2; j_call: TRBJ2-7; clone_size: .; cdr3_nt: TGTGCCAGCAGCCAAGATTACCGACGGTCCTACGAGCAGTACTTC; cdr3_aa: CASSQDYRRSYEQYF
d_call: TRBD1; v_call: TRBV5-1; j_call: TRBJ1-2; clone_size: .; cdr3_nt: TGCGCCAGCAGCTCTAGACAGGGCCTCAACTATGGCTACACCTTC; cdr3_aa: CASSSRQGLNYGYTF
d_call: .; v_call: TRBV5-1; j_call: TRBJ2-1; clone_size: many; cdr3_nt: TGCGCCAGCAGCCCAACGGGACACAACAATGAGCAGTTCTTC; cdr3_aa: CASSPTGHNNEQFF
d_call: TRBD2; v_call: TRBV24-1; j_call: TRBJ2-1; clone_size: .; cdr3_nt: TGTGCCACCAGTTACAGACTAGCGGACAATGAGCAGTTCTTC; cdr3_aa: CATSYRLADNEQFF
d_call: .; v_call: TRBV20-1; j_call: TRBJ2-5; clone_size: .; cdr3_nt: TGCAGTGCTAGTAGCGACCAAGAGACCCAGTACTTC; cdr3_aa: CSASSDQETQYF
d_call: TRBD1; v_call: TRBV25-1; j_call: TRBJ2-7; clone_size: .; cdr3_nt: TGTGCCAGCAGTACCCACCCGGGACAGGGGCCACAAGGGCCCTACAATGAGCAGTACTTC; cdr3_aa: CASSTHPGQGPQGPYNEQYF
d_call: .; v_call: TRBV5-1; j_call: TRBJ2-2; clone_size: few; cdr3_nt: TGCGCCAGCAGCTTGGATGTTGGCGGGACCGGGGAGCTGTTTTTT; cdr3_aa: CASSLDVGGTGELFF
d_call: TRBD1; v_call: TRBV28; j_call: TRBJ1-2; clone_size: .; cdr3_nt: TGTGCCAGCAGTCCAGACAGGGGGCTTAACTATGGCTACACCTTC; cdr3_aa: CASSPDRGLNYGYTF
d_call: .; v_call: TRBV7-9; j_call: TRBJ2-1; clone_size: .; cdr3_nt: TGTGCCAGCAGCCCAATGGGGGGGGGGCAAAATGAGCAGTTCTTC; cdr3_aa: CASSPMGGGQNEQFF
d_call: TRBD2; v_call: TRBV6-1; j_call: TRBJ2-3; clone_size: few; cdr3_nt: TGTGCCAGCAGCCTGATGGGGACTAGCAGGGCCGGGGTGACGCAGTATTTT; cdr3_aa: CASSLMGTSRAGVTQYF
d_call: .; v_call: TRBV2; j_call: TRBJ2-7; clone_size: few; cdr3_nt: TGTGCCAGCAGTAGCAATGTAGAGACCCACGAGCAGTACTTC; cdr3_aa: CASSSNVETHEQYF
d_call: .; v_call: TRBV20-1; j_call: TRBJ1-2; clone_size: few; cdr3_nt: TGCAGTGCTAGAGATTATACTTCGTATGGCTACACCTTC; cdr3_aa: CSARDYTSYGYTF
d_call: .; v_call: TRBV20-1; j_call: TRBJ2-1; clone_size: .; cdr3_nt: TGCAGTGCGGACCGTATAAGTGAGCAGTTCTTC; cdr3_aa: CSADRISEQFF
d_call: TRBD2; v_call: TRBV27; j_call: TRBJ2-1; clone_size: .; cdr3_nt: TGTGCCAGCAGTTTAAGACTAGCGGGGACCTACAATGAGCAGTTCTTC; cdr3_aa: CASSLRLAGTYNEQFF
d_call: .; v_call: TRBV12-3/TRBV12-4; j_call: TRBJ2-1; clone_size: .; cdr3_nt: TGTGCCAGCAGTTTGTCCGGGACTGCTCAGTTCTTC; cdr3_aa: CASSLSGTAQFF
d_call: .; v_call: TRBV27; j_call: TRBJ2-3; clone_size: many; cdr3_nt: TGTGCCAGCAGTTTAATCCCAGGGTGGGGCACAGATACGCAGTATTTT; cdr3_aa: CASSLIPGWGTDTQYF
d_call: .; v_call: TRBV29-1; j_call: TRBJ2-7; clone_size: .; cdr3_nt: TGCAGCGTTGTCCGGACGCCGCGTGACGAGCAGTACTTC; cdr3_aa: CSVVRTPRDEQYF
d_call: .; v_call: TRBV20-1; j_call: TRBJ1-2; clone_size: few; cdr3_nt: TGCAGTGCTAGAGATGAGATCCCCACGCATGGCTACACCTTC; cdr3_aa: CSARDEIPTHGYTF
d_call: TRBD1; v_call: TRBV5-1; j_call: TRBJ1-5; clone_size: few; cdr3_nt: TGCGCCAGCAGCTTGTGGGCAGGGGGACAGCCCCAGCATTTT; cdr3_aa: CASSLWAGGQPQHF
d_call: .; v_call: TRBV6-1; j_call: TRBJ1-2; clone_size: few; cdr3_nt: TGTGCCAGCAGGAATGGGGGGAACTATGGCTACACCTTC; cdr3_aa: CASRNGGNYGYTF